The clone carrying this T cell receptor (beta chain) was detected once. Antigen unknown. Semi-nested PCR with Nested Universal Primer A followed constant-region reverse priming of full-length variable regions. TCRdb used MiXCR to reprocess the 5' RACE reads, holding one entry per CDR3 protein. The table lists more than 10,000 distinct CDR3 sequences, 20% to 25% of them singletons. Naive CD4+ cells had CD25+ Tregs removed. The study's findings and limits: The larger-cohort validation was restricted to a single TCR beta V-J rearrangement rather than whole repertoires.

The germline V gene has CDR1 SGHRS and CDR2 YFSETQ. This CDR3 has 15 residues. V was cut by 1 base and J by 7 bases, with 15 bases left in between. This clonotype was obtained from a female donor with breast cancer. The rearrangement joins TRBV5-1 to TRBJ1-5; D gene uncertain. The sample was naive CD4+ T cells sorted from blood. Subset noted: naive CD4+ T cells, CD4+CD45RA+CD25-. CDR3 region: CASSLNQGAKQPQHF. The DNA for the CDR3 is TGCGCCAGCAGCTTGAACCAAGGAGCAAAACAGCCCCAGCATTTT.